This T cell receptor (beta chain) was sequenced in a study of blood T cell repertoires in COVID-19. Study in general: Sources were T cells, B-cell-depleted T cells, or PBMCs; the material itself was cDNA or gDNA.

Trimming pared 0 bases from V and 3 bases from J, leaving 5 bases between. The CDR3 has 13 amino acids. CDR1 is SGHTA, CDR2 FQGNSA, per germline. Measured with immunoSEQ multiplex PCR; TCRdb has only the in-frame clones, and not every one. The sample records about 180,000 clones, just under 80% being singletons. This clone appeared a few times. The chain couples TRBV7-2 to TRBJ1-1; D is uncertain. The sequenced sample consisted of peripheral blood. This TCR came from a man between 65 and 85 years old with active or convalescent COVID-19. The CDR3 region is CASSLATDTEAFF. The DNA of the CDR3 is TGTGCCAGCAGCTTAGCCACAGACACTGAAGCTTTCTTT.